What follows are 29 T cell receptor beta chains derived from one specimen sequenced in a study of blood T cell repertoires in COVID-19. Clones were read by immunoSEQ multiplex PCR, and TCRdb kept only the in-frame ones, dropping some. The repertoire holds about 140,000 clones, about 81% seen once, with 4% to 5% in the top ten. Sequencing was performed on peripheral blood. The receptors stem from a woman of 80 years or more with acute or convalescent COVID-19.

The V call is TRBV2, the J call TRBJ1-5; maybe TRBD1 (6 bases). V was shortened by 6 bases and J by 3 bases, with 12 bases between the two germline ends. The CDR3 is 14 amino acids. CDR1 is SNHLY and CDR2 is FYNNEI in the germline V gene. CDR3 sequence (DNA): TGTGCCAGCAGGAAAAGGGGGAACAATCAGCCCCAGCATTTT. Amino acids: CASRKRGNNQPQHF.

CDR3 loop: CAIRAGQAYTDTQYF. In DNA, the CDR3 is TGTGCCATCAGGGCCGGACAGGCGTACACAGATACGCAGTATTTT. J is TRBJ2-3 and V is TRBV10-3; 7 nucleotides agree with TRBD1. This CDR3 is built from 15 residues. Germline values: CDR1 ENHRY, CDR2 SYGVKD. The J segment lost 2 bases and the V segment lost 6 bases, leaving 8 bases of the junction unmatched.

This chain uses TRBV14 with TRBJ2-1; D is uncertain. The germline CDR1 and CDR2 sequences are SGHDN and FVKESK. The CDR3 spans 15 residues. V dropped 2 bases and J dropped 4 bases, with 12 bases sitting between them. CDR3 loop: CASSQLAGLYNEQFF. CDR3 DNA sequence: TGTGCCAGCAGCCAACTGGCAGGCCTATACAATGAGCAGTTCTTC.

This clone was seen only once. The CDR3 coding sequence is TGTGCCAGCAGCCAAGATAAATACCAGTTCGCCTATGGCTACACCTTC. This codes for CASSQDKYQFAYGYTF. The gene calls are TRBV3-1 (or the pseudogene TRBV3-2) and TRBJ1-2, with D uncertain. Between the trimmed V and J ends, which lost 0 bases and 4 bases, there was a span of 15 bases. Germline lookup yields CDR1 LGHDT and CDR2 YNNKEL (reference sequence). The CDR3 consists of 16 residues.

The V and J genes are TRBV7-9 and TRBJ1-4; the match to TRBD1 covers 9 bases. Germline CDR1 reads SEHNR; CDR2 reads FQNEAQ (reference sequence). With 4 bases clipped from V and 8 bases from J, the junction kept 8 bases outside the gene matches. The CDR3 has 15 amino acids. DNA of the CDR3: TGTGCCAGCAGCTCAACAGGGGGCATTGGAGAAAAACTGTTTTTT. It is translated as CASSSTGGIGEKLFF.

A few counts support this clone. The rearrangement uses TRBV21-1 and TRBJ1-5; the table calls TRBD1, which could not be checked here. TRBV21-1 is termed a pseudogene. CDR3 size: 18 residues. This CDR3 reads CASSSREPEGTGKQPQHF. The CDR3 DNA is TGTGCCAGCAGCTCGCGAGAGCCCGAGGGGACAGGGAAACAGCCCCAGCATTTT.

The V and J genes are TRBV2 and TRBJ1-1, with D unclear. This CDR3 is built from 14 residues. Trimming cost V 2 bases and J 7 bases, with 14 bases left between them. Germline loops: CDR1 SNHLY, CDR2 FYNNEI. The CDR3 coding sequence is TGTGCCAGCAGTGAATCATCCGTAGTGAATGAAGCTTTCTTT. This encodes CASSESSVVNEAFF.

The CDR3 nucleotides read TGCGCCAGCAGCAAGGACAGGGCGGTGGACAATGAGCAGTTCTTC. As protein: CASSKDRAVDNEQFF. V usage is TRBV5-1 and J usage is TRBJ2-1, with TRBD1 matching over 8 bases. CDR1 and CDR2 (germline): SGHRS, YFSETQ. This CDR3 spans 15 amino acids. V was clipped by 4 bases and J by 5 bases; unmatched bases: 8. The variable domain in full, with the rest retrieved from reference TRBV5-1 and TRBJ2-1, is KAGVTQTPRYLIKTRGQQVTLSCSPISGHRSVSWYQQTPGQGLQFLFEYFSETQRNKGNFPGRFSGRQFSNSRSEMNVSTLELGDSALYLCASSKDRAVDNEQFFGPGTRLTVL.

The chain uses TRBV7-2 and TRBJ1-2; D is possibly TRBD1 (6 bases). From germline, CDR1 is SGHTA and CDR2 FQGNSA. Trimming shortened V by 3 bases and J by 8 bases, and 13 bases separated the two germline ends. The CDR3 spans 13 residues. DNA for the CDR3: TGTGCCAGCAGCTTCGGGGGGGCGTTCGGCTACACCTTC. It translates to CASSFGGAFGYTF.

This clone appeared a single time. This sequence joins TRBV20-1 and TRBJ1-1, with 7 bases lining up with TRBD1. The germline V gene encodes CDR1 DFQATT and CDR2 SNEGSKA (reference sequence). V was pared by 3 bases and J by 4 bases, with 5 bases of the junction left unmatched. This CDR3 region has 13 residues. CDR3: CSASKTGRTEAFF. As DNA, the CDR3 is TGCAGTGCTAGTAAGACAGGGCGCACTGAAGCTTTCTTT.

This chain joins TRBV2 and TRBJ1-3; D uncertain. This CDR3 is built from 15 residues. V was shortened by 1 base and J by 2 bases, with 9 bases between the two germline ends. In germline, CDR1 is SNHLY, CDR2 FYNNEI. DNA for the CDR3: TGTGCCAGCAGTGAAGAGGGAGGAACTGGAAACACCATATATTTT. It codes for CASSEEGGTGNTIYF.

A remark on this clone: Other nucleotide sequences from this sample produce the same CDR3. The chain combines TRBV30 with TRBJ1-1; D gene unclear. The germline V and J ends were trimmed by 0 bases and 5 bases, with 4 bases remaining between them. Germline loops: CDR1 GTSNPN, CDR2 SVGIG (reference sequence). This CDR3 is 11 amino acids long. The CDR3 sequence: CAWSVLTEAFF. In DNA form, the CDR3 reads TGTGCCTGGAGTGTACTGACTGAAGCTTTCTTT.

This clone was picked up a small number of times. The chain has TRBV28 and TRBJ1-3; D is undetermined. Trimming pared 3 bases from V and 0 bases from J, leaving 9 bases between. This CDR3 spans 15 amino acids. The germline CDR1 and CDR2 sequences are MDHEN and SYDVKM. For the CDR3, the DNA is TGTGCCAGCAGTTTGAGGCTAGACTCTGGAAACACCATATATTTT. It yields the protein CASSLRLDSGNTIYF.

CDR3 loop: CASFGSIFSYNEQFF. The DNA for the CDR3 is TGTGCCAGCTTCGGGTCCATCTTTTCCTACAATGAGCAGTTCTTC. The chain combines TRBV28 with TRBJ2-1; D ambiguous. This CDR3 is built from 15 residues. Per the germline V gene, CDR1 is MDHEN and CDR2 is SYDVKM. V lost 8 bases and J lost 1, with 15 bases in between.

This clone came up once. The rearrangement joins TRBV29-1 to TRBJ2-7; D possibly corresponds to TRBD1 (7 bases). Germline V CDR1 and CDR2: SQVTM, ANQGSEA. V lost 3 bases and J lost 1, with 10 bases in between. The CDR3 contains 13 residues. CDR3 protein: CSVDAGGSYEQYF. The CDR3 DNA follows: TGCAGCGTTGACGCAGGGGGGTCCTACGAGCAGTACTTC.

The rearrangement joins TRBV29-1 to TRBJ1-2; perhaps TRBD1 as D (6 bases). The length of the CDR3 is 17 residues. Germline-derived CDR1 and CDR2 are SQVTM and ANQGSEA. V was clipped by 4 bases and J by 4 bases, with 25 bases between them. CDR3 in amino acids: CSVGGKTGIGTGYGYTF. The CDR3 nucleotides read TGCAGCGTTGGGGGCAAAACAGGGATCGGGACGGGCTATGGCTACACCTTC.

The chain recombines TRBV6-1 with TRBJ2-5; the match to TRBD1 covers 9 bases. With 0 bases clipped from V and 1 base from J, the junction kept 3 bases outside the gene matches. The CDR3 covers 16 residues. Per the germline V gene, CDR1 is MNHNS and CDR2 is SASEGT. In DNA, the CDR3 is TGTGCCAGCAGTGAAGCGGACAGGGGTGTCCAAGAGACCCAGTACTTC. This sequence encodes CASSEADRGVQETQYF.

The chain combines TRBV7-9 with TRBJ1-4; D perhaps matches TRBD1 (5 bases). The germline V gene encodes CDR1 SEHNR and CDR2 FQNEAQ (reference sequence). The V gene lost 0 bases and the J gene lost 3 bases, with 8 bases spanning the gap. The CDR3 spans 15 residues. CDR3 in DNA: TGTGCCAGCAGCTTAGCGCAGGGTTCTAATGAAAAACTGTTTTTT. Protein: CASSLAQGSNEKLFF.

The chain has TRBV7-2 and TRBJ2-7, with TRBD2 as a possible D gene (7 bases). This CDR3 comprises 16 residues. V was pared by 2 bases and J by 0 bases, with 14 bases between. Germline V gene data show CDR1 as SGHTA and CDR2 as FQGNSA. The CDR3 loop reads CASSLIIGGLSYEQYF. The CDR3 DNA sequence: TGTGCCAGCAGCTTAATCATCGGGGGGCTCTCCTACGAGCAGTACTTC.

The gene calls are TRBV28 and TRBJ1-5; D is undetermined. V was cut by 6 bases and J by 3 bases, with 18 bases left in between. The CDR3 is made up of 16 amino acids. The V gene's germline CDR1 is MDHEN and CDR2 SYDVKM. CDR3 sequence (DNA): TGTGCCAGCAGCTGGGAGTTGCGTAGGTACAATCAGCCCCAGCATTTT. Protein sequence: CASSWELRRYNQPQHF. Supplemented by reference TRBV28 and TRBJ1-5, the full variable domain reads DVKVTQSSRYLVKRTGEKVFLECVQDMDHENMFWYRQDPGLGLRLIYFSYDVKMKEKGDIPEGYSVSREKKERFSLILESASTNQTSMYLCASSWELRRYNQPQHFGDGTRLSIL.

The rearrangement links TRBV5-6 to TRBJ1-3; weak D call: TRBD1 (5 bases). Germline loops: CDR1 SGHDT, CDR2 YYEEEE. V was clipped by 1 base and J by 3 bases, with 8 bases between them. The CDR3 length is 14 residues. CDR3 sequence (DNA): TGTGCCAGCAGCTTGAGGGGTGTTGGAAACACCATATATTTT. This translates into CASSLRGVGNTIYF.

The chain joins TRBV28 to TRBJ2-7; 7 bases line up with TRBD1. V lost 2 bases, J lost 0 bases, and 7 bases stayed unmatched. The CDR3 sequence is 16 residues long. Germline V CDR1 and CDR2: MDHEN, SYDVKM. The CDR3 DNA is TGTGCCAGCAGTTTAATCGCAGGGGGTATCTCCTACGAGCAGTACTTC. It translates to CASSLIAGGISYEQYF.

The CDR3 loop is CASSPLGRGTEAFF. The CDR3 coding sequence is TGTGCCAGCAGTCCCCTGGGTCGGGGCACTGAAGCTTTCTTT. The chain combines TRBV28 with TRBJ1-1; D unresolved. Germline V CDR1 and CDR2: MDHEN, SYDVKM. The CDR3 loop spans 14 amino acids. Trimming cost V 5 bases and J 4 bases, with 14 bases left between them.

The gene calls are TRBV28 and TRBJ2-7; no reliable D call. The germline CDR1 and CDR2 sequences are MDHEN and SYDVKM. The CDR3 contains 17 residues. V was shortened by 2 bases and J by 2 bases, with 19 bases between the two germline ends. CDR3 DNA sequence: TGTGCCAGCAGTTTAGACTGGAGTGGCGTAAATCCCTACGAGCAGTACTTC. Its protein product is CASSLDWSGVNPYEQYF.

This clone was seen a few times. V is TRBV6-5 and J is TRBJ1-5; possible D gene TRBD1, 6 bases. This CDR3 has 14 amino acids. The V gene lost 6 bases and the J gene lost 6 bases, with 15 bases spanning the gap. From germline, CDR1 is MNHEY and CDR2 SVGAGI. The CDR3 sequence: CASSLQGPGQPQHF. DNA for the CDR3: TGTGCCAGCAGCCTACAGGGACCTGGTCAGCCCCAGCATTTT.

The CDR3 here is CASSSPWSGNGLDTQYF. For the CDR3, the DNA is TGTGCCAGCAGCTCGCCCTGGTCGGGGAACGGGCTGGATACGCAGTATTTT. The J gene is TRBJ2-3, the V gene TRBV7-9, with D perhaps matching TRBD2 (5 bases). Germline V gene data show CDR1 as SEHNR and CDR2 as FQNEAQ (reference sequence). The ends were cut back, 4 bases at V and 6 bases at J, with 23 bases in the middle. The CDR3 length is 17 residues.

The chain joins TRBV27 to TRBJ2-3; D may be TRBD2 (5 bases). The CDR3 has 13 residues. The V gene's germline CDR1 is MNHEY and CDR2 SMNVEV (reference sequence). Trimming took off 5 bases at V and 5 bases at J, with 11 bases between the two ends. CDR3 amino acids: CASSLREGDTQYF. CDR3 nucleotides: TGTGCCAGCAGTCTGCGCGAGGGAGATACGCAGTATTTT.

This chain uses TRBV3-1 (or the pseudogene TRBV3-2) with TRBJ2-7; 9 bases are shared with TRBD1. The CDR3 is made up of 14 amino acids. Germline V CDR1 and CDR2: LGHDT, YNNKEL (reference sequence). The J segment lost 6 bases and the V segment lost 3 bases, leaving 6 bases of the junction unmatched. Here the CDR3 reads CASSHAGQGSEQYF. The DNA of the CDR3 is TGTGCCAGCAGCCACGCGGGACAGGGATCCGAGCAGTACTTC.

The chain joins TRBV10-1 to TRBJ2-1, with 8 positions matching TRBD1. The germline gives CDR1 WNHNN, CDR2 SYGVQD (reference sequence). J was trimmed by 4 bases and V by 3 bases; bases with no gene match: 11. This CDR3 is built from 17 residues. The CDR3 region is CASSDSRRQGLYNEQFF. The CDR3, as DNA: TGCGCCAGCAGTGATTCTAGACGACAGGGGCTTTACAATGAGCAGTTCTTC.